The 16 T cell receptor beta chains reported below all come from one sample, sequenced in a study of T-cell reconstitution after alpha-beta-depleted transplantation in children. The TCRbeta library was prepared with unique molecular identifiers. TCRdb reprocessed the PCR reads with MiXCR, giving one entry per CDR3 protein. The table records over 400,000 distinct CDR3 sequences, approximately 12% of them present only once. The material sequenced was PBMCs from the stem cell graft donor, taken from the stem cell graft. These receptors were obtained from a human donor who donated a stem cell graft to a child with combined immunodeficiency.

The CDR3 region has the DNA TGCAGCGTTGAAGAGGGGAACATTAATTGGGAACACAATGAGCAGTTCTTC. Translating gives CSVEEGNINWEHNEQFF. V gene TRBV29-1 combines with J gene TRBJ2-1; the D is unclear. The length of the CDR3 is 17 residues. Trimming shortened V by 0 bases and J by 5 bases, and 20 bases separated the two germline ends. CDR1 and CDR2 from the germline V gene are SQVTM and ANQGSEA.

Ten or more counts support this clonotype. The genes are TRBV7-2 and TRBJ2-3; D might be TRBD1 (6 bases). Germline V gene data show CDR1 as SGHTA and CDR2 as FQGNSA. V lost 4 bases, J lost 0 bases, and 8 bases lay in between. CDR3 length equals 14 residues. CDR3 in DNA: TGTGCCAGCAGCTCGGGACATAGCACAGATACGCAGTATTTT. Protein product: CASSSGHSTDTQYF.

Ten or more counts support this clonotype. The CDR3 loop reads CASSHPKGGGNTIYF. CDR3 nucleotide sequence: TGTGCCAGCAGCCACCCCAAGGGAGGTGGAAACACCATATATTTT. This chain connects TRBV4-2 to TRBJ1-3; D is ambiguous. V was shortened by 3 bases and J by 3 bases, with 12 bases between the two germline ends. Germline CDR1 is LGHNA and CDR2 is YNFKEQ. The CDR3 is made up of 15 amino acids.

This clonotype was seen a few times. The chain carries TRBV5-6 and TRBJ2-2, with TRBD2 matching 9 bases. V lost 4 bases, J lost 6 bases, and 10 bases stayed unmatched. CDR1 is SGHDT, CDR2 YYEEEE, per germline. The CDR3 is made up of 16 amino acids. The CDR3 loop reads CASSDPGSGSSGELFF. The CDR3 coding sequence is TGTGCCAGCAGCGACCCCGGTAGCGGGAGTTCCGGGGAGCTGTTTTTT.

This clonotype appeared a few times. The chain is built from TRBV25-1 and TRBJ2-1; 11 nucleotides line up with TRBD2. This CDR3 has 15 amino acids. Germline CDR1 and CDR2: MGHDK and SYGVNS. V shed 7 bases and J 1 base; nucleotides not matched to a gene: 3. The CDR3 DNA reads TGTGCCAGCAAGTCTAGCGGGGGGTCCTACAATGAGCAGTTCTTC. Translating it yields CASKSSGGSYNEQFF.

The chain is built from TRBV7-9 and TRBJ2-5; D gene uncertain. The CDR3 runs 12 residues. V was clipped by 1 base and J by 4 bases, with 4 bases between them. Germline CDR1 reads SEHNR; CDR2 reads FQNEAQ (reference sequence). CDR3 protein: CASSLVSETQYF. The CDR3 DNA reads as TGTGCCAGCAGCTTAGTTTCAGAGACCCAGTACTTC.

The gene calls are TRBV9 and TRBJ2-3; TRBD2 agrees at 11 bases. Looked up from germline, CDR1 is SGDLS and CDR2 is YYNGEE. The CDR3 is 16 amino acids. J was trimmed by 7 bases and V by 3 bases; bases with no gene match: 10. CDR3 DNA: TGTGCCAGCAGCGCCCCCTCTAGCGGGAGGTCGAATACGCAGTATTTT. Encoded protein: CASSAPSSGRSNTQYF.

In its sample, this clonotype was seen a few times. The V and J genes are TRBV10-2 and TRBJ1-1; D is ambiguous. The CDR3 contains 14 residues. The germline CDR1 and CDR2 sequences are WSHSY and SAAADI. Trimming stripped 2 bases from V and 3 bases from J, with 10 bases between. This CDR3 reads CASSETSTDTEAFF. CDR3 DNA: TGCGCCAGCAGTGAGACGTCTACAGACACTGAAGCTTTCTTT.

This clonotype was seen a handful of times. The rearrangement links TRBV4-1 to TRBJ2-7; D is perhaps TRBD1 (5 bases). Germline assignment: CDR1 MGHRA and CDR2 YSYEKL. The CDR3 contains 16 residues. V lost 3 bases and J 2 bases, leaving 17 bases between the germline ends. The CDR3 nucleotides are TGCGCCAGCAGCCATTTCATGTTAGGGGTCACCTACGAGCAGTACTTC. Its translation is CASSHFMLGVTYEQYF.

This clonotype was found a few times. The DNA of the CDR3 is TGTGCCAGCAGCACCGGGACTAGCGGCTCTCAGGAGCAGTTCTTC. Amino acid sequence: CASSTGTSGSQEQFF. The chain combines TRBV2 with TRBJ2-1; TRBD2 matches at 11 bases. CDR1 is SNHLY, CDR2 FYNNEI, per germline. V dropped 6 bases and J dropped 10; count of bases not matched to a gene: 11. The CDR3 contains 15 residues.

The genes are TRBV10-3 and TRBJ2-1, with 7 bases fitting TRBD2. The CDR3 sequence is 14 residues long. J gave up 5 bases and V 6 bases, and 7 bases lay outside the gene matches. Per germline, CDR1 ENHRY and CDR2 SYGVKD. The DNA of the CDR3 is TGTGCCATCAGGGAGGGAGGGCCCCACAATGAGCAGTTCTTC. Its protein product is CAIREGGPHNEQFF.

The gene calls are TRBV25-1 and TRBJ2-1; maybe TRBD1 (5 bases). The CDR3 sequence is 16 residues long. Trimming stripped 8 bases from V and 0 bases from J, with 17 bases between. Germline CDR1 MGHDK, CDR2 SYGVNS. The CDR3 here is CASVTKGHRSYNEQFF. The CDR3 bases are TGTGCCAGCGTTACCAAGGGGCATCGCTCCTACAATGAGCAGTTCTTC.

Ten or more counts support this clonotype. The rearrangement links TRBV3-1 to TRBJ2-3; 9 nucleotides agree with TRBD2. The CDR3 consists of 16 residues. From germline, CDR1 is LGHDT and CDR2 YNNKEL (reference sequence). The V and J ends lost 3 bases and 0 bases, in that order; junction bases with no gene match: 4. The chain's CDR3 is CASSHRLAESTDTQYF. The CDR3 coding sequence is TGTGCCAGCAGCCATCGACTAGCGGAAAGCACAGATACGCAGTATTTT.

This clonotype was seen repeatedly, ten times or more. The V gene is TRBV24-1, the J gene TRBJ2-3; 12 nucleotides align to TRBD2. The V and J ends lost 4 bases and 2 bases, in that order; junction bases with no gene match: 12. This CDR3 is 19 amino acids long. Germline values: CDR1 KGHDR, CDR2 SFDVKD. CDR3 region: CATSESLELAGGHTDTQYF. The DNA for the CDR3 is TGTGCCACCAGTGAATCCCTCGAACTAGCGGGGGGACACACAGATACGCAGTATTTT.

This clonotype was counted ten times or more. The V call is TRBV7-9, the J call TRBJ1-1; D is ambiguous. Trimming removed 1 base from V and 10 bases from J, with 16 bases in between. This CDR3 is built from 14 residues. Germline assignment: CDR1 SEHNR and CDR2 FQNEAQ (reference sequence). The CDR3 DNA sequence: TGTGCCAGCAGCTTAGGGACGGCCATTTCGGGAGCTTTCTTT. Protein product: CASSLGTAISGAFF.

CDR3 nucleotide sequence: TGTGCCAGCAGCCGATTGGGTATAACAGGGGCTGAAGAGCAGTACTTC. Protein: CASSRLGITGAEEQYF. The chain combines TRBV7-6 with TRBJ2-7, with TRBD1 matching over 7 bases. The CDR3 consists of 16 residues. Germline values: CDR1 SGHVS, CDR2 FNYEAQ. V lost 5 bases and J lost 7; bases outside the gene matches: 17.